The present T cell receptor beta chain was sequenced within a study of T cell responses to AZD1222 COVID-19 vaccine. Study results and limitations: Donors were mostly white British, more females; clonal diversity possibly underestimated.

Per germline, CDR1 ENHRY and CDR2 SYGVKD. The CDR3 contains 13 residues. Trimming left V 2 bases short and J 4 bases short, with 8 bases between. In its sample, this clone was seen once. Its cognate antigen is unknown. TCRdb keeps only in-frame clones here, not all; method: immunoSEQ multiplex PCR. The profile covers around 130,000 clones, with 93% appearing a single time and roughly 0.87% taken by the ten largest. This TCR was recovered from an adult in good health. The chain joins TRBV10-3 to TRBJ1-1, with D possibly matching TRBD1 (5 bases). The material was peripheral blood, obtained on day 0 of AZD1222 vaccination. The CDR3 loop is CAISEEGATEAFF. CDR3 nucleotides: TGTGCCATCAGTGAGGAAGGGGCCACTGAAGCTTTCTTT.